Sequencing of this TCR beta chain was carried out in a study of human T cells and chemical hapten exposure. The study, taken as a whole, reports: As the donors had alopecia, their immune response may differ from healthy people's. After DPC sensitization, TCRs above 1 in 1000 frequency showed no change.

The library tagged individual cDNA molecules with unique molecular identifiers. A single record per CDR3 protein comes from TCRdb applying MiXCR to the RACE reads. The top ten hold around 2.5% of the sample, which has approximately 84,000 distinct CDR3 sequences, around 9.6% seen once. Time point noted: patch test 2, 6 weeks after DPC sensitization. The treatment denotes: therapeutic diphenylcyclopropenone sensitization with weekly scalp DPC. Donation of samples came from alopecia patients who were 18 to 70 years old and suitable for DPC. V gave up 5 bases and J gave up 7 bases, with 11 bases separating them. The CDR3 is made up of 12 amino acids. Germline CDR1 reads MDHEN; CDR2 reads SYDVKM. The table lists this clonotype with a few counts. Its antigen is currently unknown.

The chain links TRBV28 to TRBJ1-1, with D hard to call. The receptor comes from a woman younger than 45 with alopecia areata. Some clones in this sample may be carry-over from other donors' samples. Sequenced material: whole blood, taken in connection with sensitization to the hapten diphenylcyclopropenone (DPC). The CDR3 loop is CASSGLRGEAFF. The CDR3 DNA reads as TGTGCCAGCAGTGGGTTACGGGGTGAAGCTTTCTTT.